The 30 T cell receptor beta chains presented below share a single source sample, sequenced in a study of blood T cell repertoires in COVID-19. Data came from immunoSEQ multiplex PCR; TCRdb stores just in-frame clones and leaves some out. The sample has about 420,000 clones; around 90% are singletons. The specimen sequenced was peripheral blood. These receptors were taken from a man aged 18-30 years with COVID-19, enrolled during active disease.

This clone showed up just once. The chain is built from TRBV5-6 and TRBJ2-2; 10 nucleotides line up with TRBD2. Germline trimming cut 3 bases from V and 4 bases from J; bases unmatched to any gene: 12. CDR3 size: 18 residues. Germline-derived CDR1 and CDR2 are SGHDT and YYEEEE. CDR3: CASSSGTSARGGTGELFF. DNA of the CDR3: TGTGCCAGCAGCTCCGGGACTAGCGCACGAGGGGGCACCGGGGAGCTGTTTTTT.

A word on this clone: This same CDR3 is encoded by further DNA sequences in the sample. The gene calls are TRBV2 and TRBJ2-3; 9 positions agree with TRBD2. Germline loops: CDR1 SNHLY, CDR2 FYNNEI. This CDR3 comprises 15 residues. The trim removed 8 bases at V and 1 base at J, leaving 7 bases unmatched. Here the CDR3 DNA reads TGTGCCAGCCGTAGATTAGCGGGAGGCACAGATACGCAGTATTTT. Its protein product is CASRRLAGGTDTQYF.

This chain joins TRBV24-1 and TRBJ2-3; no firm D call. The CDR3 is 12 residues long. The V gene lost 3 bases and the J gene lost 5 bases, with 5 bases spanning the gap. CDR1 and CDR2 (germline): KGHDR, SFDVKD. In DNA form, the CDR3 reads TGTGCCACCAGTGATCTAAAAGATACGCAGTATTTT. This sequence encodes CATSDLKDTQYF.

The chain employs TRBV6-6 and TRBJ1-4, with D possibly being TRBD1 (5 bases). This CDR3 comprises 16 residues. The germline gives CDR1 MNHNY, CDR2 SVGAGI (reference sequence). The V end lost 2 bases, the J end lost 0 bases, and 10 bases lay between the germline ends. The CDR3 spells CASSYGGVTTNEKLFF. The CDR3 bases are TGTGCCAGCAGTTACGGGGGGGTGACAACTAATGAAAAACTGTTTTTT.

The rearrangement links TRBV6-6 to TRBJ2-1; tentative D call: TRBD2 (5 bases). In germline, CDR1 is MNHNY, CDR2 SVGAGI (reference sequence). V was pared by 2 bases and J by 7 bases, with 15 bases between. The CDR3 extends over 15 amino acids. The CDR3 reads CASSYREGVGNEQFF. For the CDR3, the DNA is TGTGCCAGCAGTTACCGCGAGGGAGTGGGGAATGAGCAGTTCTTC.

The rearrangement joins TRBV11-3 to TRBJ2-5, with 7 bases that match TRBD2. J gave up 4 bases and V 5 bases, and 10 bases lay outside the gene matches. Per the germline V gene, CDR1 is SGHNT and CDR2 is YENEEA. This CDR3 is built from 15 residues. The CDR3 region is CASSNLGASGETQYF. CDR3 DNA: TGTGCCAGCAGCAACCTTGGGGCTAGCGGAGAGACCCAGTACTTC.

In the case of this clone: The same CDR3 also results from other DNA sequences found in this sample. CDR3 sequence: CASSERYEQYF. For the CDR3, the DNA is TGTGCCAGCAGTGAGAGGTACGAGCAGTACTTC. J is TRBJ2-7 and V is TRBV2, with D unclear. Trimming left V 3 bases short and J 4 bases short, with 4 bases between. Germline V gene lookup returns CDR1 SNHLY and CDR2 FYNNEI. The CDR3 is made up of 11 amino acids.

A single count supports this clone. The rearrangement links TRBV24-1 to TRBJ2-3; maybe TRBD2 (5 bases). Germline CDR1 and CDR2: KGHDR and SFDVKD. Trimming stripped 4 bases from V and 1 base from J, with 14 bases between. The CDR3 totals 16 residues. The CDR3 region is CATSDSRFGGTDTQYF. CDR3 DNA: TGTGCCACCAGTGACAGCAGGTTCGGGGGCACAGATACGCAGTATTTT.

Written as DNA, the CDR3 is TGTGCCAGCAGCTTATACCCTGACAGTAACTATGGCTACACCTTC. This sequence encodes CASSLYPDSNYGYTF. J is TRBJ1-2 and V is TRBV11-2; D might be TRBD1 (5 bases). Trimming removed 2 bases at V and 1 base at J, with 11 bases between. The CDR3 runs to 15 residues. CDR1 is SGHAT, CDR2 FQNNGV, per germline.

In DNA form, the CDR3 reads TGTGCCAGCAGTTACGGACAGGGGAGCTCACCCCTCCACTTT. Its protein is CASSYGQGSSPLHF. The chain employs TRBV6-5 and TRBJ1-6; 9 bases line up with TRBD1. V was clipped by 2 bases and J by 10 bases; unmatched bases: 3. This CDR3 contains 14 residues. Germline V gene lookup returns CDR1 MNHEY and CDR2 SVGAGI.

V usage is TRBV6-1 and J usage is TRBJ2-5, with 13 bases that match TRBD2. Unmatched junction bases numbered 4, after V lost 3 bases and J lost 3 bases. In germline, CDR1 is MNHNS, CDR2 SASEGT. The CDR3 sequence is 16 residues long. CDR3 DNA sequence: TGTGCCAGCAGTGAGCTCGGGACTAGCGGGAAAGAGACCCAGTACTTC. The encoded protein is CASSELGTSGKETQYF.

Remarks on this clone: This sample also contains other DNA sequences that code for the same CDR3. The rearrangement links TRBV2 to TRBJ1-5; 7 nucleotides agree with TRBD1. Germline values: CDR1 SNHLY, CDR2 FYNNEI. Trimming removed 5 bases from V and 3 bases from J; junction bases left unmatched: 4. The CDR3 sequence is 14 residues long. CDR3 amino acids: CASSLQGINQPQHF. The CDR3 DNA reads TGTGCCAGCAGTCTACAGGGGATCAATCAGCCCCAGCATTTT.

The CDR3 region is CASSPEALGSVSNEQFF. The DNA for the CDR3 is TGCGCCAGCAGCCCGGAGGCACTCGGGTCTGTCTCCAATGAGCAGTTCTTC. This chain joins TRBV5-1 and TRBJ2-1, with D possibly TRBD2 on 5 matching bases. CDR3 length: 17 residues. CDR1 is SGHRS, CDR2 YFSETQ, per germline. V lost 4 bases, J lost 6 bases, and 23 bases lay in between.

The chain is built from TRBV3-1 (or the pseudogene TRBV3-2) and TRBJ1-1; D is ambiguous. The CDR3 loop spans 15 amino acids. Germline V lookup: CDR1 LGHDT, CDR2 YNNKEL (reference sequence). Between the trimmed V and J ends, which lost 4 bases and 5 bases, there was a span of 17 bases. The CDR3 here is CASSPVGSGRTEAFF. CDR3 DNA: TGTGCCAGCAGCCCGGTCGGAAGCGGCCGGACTGAAGCTTTCTTT.

The chain carries TRBV4-1 and TRBJ1-1; D not resolved. CDR1 and CDR2 (germline): MGHRA, YSYEKL. V shed 0 bases and J shed 5 bases, with 7 bases lying between them. The CDR3 spans 13 residues. Here the CDR3 reads CASSQDRGTEAFF. The CDR3 DNA follows: TGCGCCAGCAGCCAAGATCGAGGGACTGAAGCTTTCTTT.

V gene TRBV5-4 combines with J gene TRBJ2-2; a weak D match, TRBD1 (6 bases). V lost 4 bases to trimming and J lost 3 bases, with 10 bases between them. This CDR3 spans 14 amino acids. Germline lookup yields CDR1 SGHNT and CDR2 YYREEE (reference sequence). CDR3: CASSPGHYTGELFF. The CDR3 DNA reads TGTGCCAGCAGCCCGGGACATTACACCGGGGAGCTGTTTTTT.

V is TRBV13 and J is TRBJ2-1; tentatively, D is TRBD1 (5 bases). The germline CDR1 and CDR2 sequences are PRHDT and FYEKMQ (reference sequence). This CDR3 comprises 12 residues. V gave up 2 bases and J gave up 7 bases, with 6 bases separating them. Written as DNA, the CDR3 is TGTGCCAGCAGCTTACCAGGGAATGAGCAGTTCTTC. This sequence encodes CASSLPGNEQFF.

The chain joins TRBV3-1 (or the pseudogene TRBV3-2) to TRBJ2-3, with 14 positions matching TRBD2. Germline values: CDR1 LGHDT, CDR2 YNNKEL (reference sequence). The CDR3 runs 16 residues. The junction had 3 bases not matched to a gene; V was cut back by 4 bases and J by 3 bases. CDR3 nucleotides: TGTGCCAGCAGCCCCCGACTAGCGGGAGGGACAGATACGCAGTATTTT. Residues: CASSPRLAGGTDTQYF.

This rearrangement joins TRBV6-1 to TRBJ2-7; TRBD2 aligns across 11 bases. Unmatched junction bases numbered 5, after V lost 3 bases and J lost 4 bases. Looked up from germline, CDR1 is MNHNS and CDR2 is SASEGT. The CDR3 spans 15 residues. Written as DNA, the CDR3 is TGTGCCAGCAGTGATCGACTAGCGGGACGGTACGAGCAGTACTTC. Encoded protein: CASSDRLAGRYEQYF.

This sequence joins TRBV13 and TRBJ1-2; 7 nucleotides agree with TRBD1. V lost 5 bases and J lost 8; bases outside the gene matches: 11. This CDR3 has 14 amino acids. Germline CDR1 and CDR2: PRHDT and FYEKMQ (reference sequence). The CDR3 coding sequence is TGTGCCAGCAGCGCAATAACAGGGGCGGGGGGCTACACCTTC. It translates to CASSAITGAGGYTF.

The J gene is TRBJ1-6, the V gene TRBV3-1 (or the pseudogene TRBV3-2), with a possible D match to TRBD1 (5 bases). CDR1 is LGHDT, CDR2 YNNKEL, per germline (reference sequence). Trimming pared 3 bases from V and 8 bases from J, leaving 5 bases between. This CDR3 spans 12 amino acids. In DNA form, the CDR3 reads TGTGCCAGCAGCCACAGGGATTCACCCCTCCACTTT. Its protein product is CASSHRDSPLHF.

This rearrangement joins TRBV5-4 to TRBJ2-3, with 8 positions matching TRBD2. This CDR3 region has 15 residues. The germline gives CDR1 SGHNT, CDR2 YYREEE (reference sequence). V was pared by 2 bases and J by 1 base, with 3 bases of the junction left unmatched. The CDR3 DNA reads as TGTGCCAGCAGCTTTGGTAGCGGGGGCACAGATACGCAGTATTTT. This codes for CASSFGSGGTDTQYF.

The rearrangement uses TRBV10-1 and TRBJ2-7; 10 bases match TRBD2. Germline V gives CDR1 WNHNN, CDR2 SYGVQD (reference sequence). This CDR3 region has 15 residues. The V segment lost 3 bases and the J segment 0 bases; nucleotides outside the gene matches: 2. The CDR3 DNA sequence: TGCGCCAGCAGTGATGGACTAGCGGACTCCTACGAGCAGTACTTC. This encodes CASSDGLADSYEQYF.

The chain couples TRBV18 to TRBJ2-3; TRBD2 agrees at 10 bases. Per germline, CDR1 KGHSH and CDR2 LQKENI. Trimming removed 3 bases from V and 2 bases from J; junction bases left unmatched: 2. This CDR3 has 15 residues. The CDR3 spells CASSPLAGVTDTQYF. The CDR3 bases are TGTGCCAGCTCACCTCTAGCGGGGGTCACAGATACGCAGTATTTT.

The chain employs TRBV6-6 and TRBJ1-3; 7 positions agree with TRBD1. CDR3 size: 15 residues. J lost 0 bases, V lost 6 bases, and 5 bases had no gene match. The V gene's germline CDR1 is MNHNY and CDR2 SVGAGI (reference sequence). CDR3 in amino acids: CASRPQGNSGNTIYF. The CDR3, as DNA: TGTGCCAGCAGGCCACAGGGGAACTCTGGAAACACCATATATTTT.

The V call is TRBV21-1, the J call TRBJ1-5; TRBD1 is the table's D call, not checked against the DNA. TRBV21-1 is marked as a pseudogene. The CDR3 has 18 residues. In DNA, the CDR3 is TGTGCCAGCAGCAAAGGGAAGGGGTCCCCCTATGACAATCAGCCCCAGCATTTT. This gives the protein CASSKGKGSPYDNQPQHF.

This chain links TRBV5-5 with TRBJ2-5; D call uncertain. Trimming took off 4 bases at V and 1 base at J, with 8 bases between the two ends. Germline assignment: CDR1 SGHKS and CDR2 YYEKEE (reference sequence). The CDR3 totals 13 residues. This chain's CDR3 is CASSLVFQETQYF. In DNA, the CDR3 is TGTGCCAGCAGCCTAGTTTTCCAAGAGACCCAGTACTTC. Supplemented by reference TRBV5-5 and TRBJ2-5, the full variable domain reads DAGVTQSPTHLIKTRGQQVTLRCSPISGHKSVSWYQQVLGQGPQFIFQYYEKEERGRGNFPDRFSARQFPNYSSELNVNALLLGDSALYLCASSLVFQETQYFGPGTRLLVL.

This clone appeared a few times. The gene calls are TRBV3-1 (or the pseudogene TRBV3-2) and TRBJ1-6; the match to TRBD1 covers 7 bases. Germline V gene lookup returns CDR1 LGHDT and CDR2 YNNKEL (reference sequence). This CDR3 spans 15 amino acids. Trimming took 8 bases from V and 8 from J; bases not matched to a gene: 12. CDR3 residues: CASSRLRTGHSPLHF. CDR3 nucleotide sequence: TGTGCCAGCTCCCGCTTGCGGACAGGCCATTCACCCCTCCACTTT.

This chain connects TRBV5-1 to TRBJ2-7; TRBD1 aligns across 7 bases. The V gene end was trimmed by 5 bases and the J gene end by 2 bases; junction bases not matched to a gene: 10. Germline CDR1 SGHRS, CDR2 YFSETQ. The CDR3 extends over 15 amino acids. The CDR3: CASRDGQARTYEQYF. CDR3 nucleotides: TGCGCCAGCAGGGACGGACAGGCGCGAACCTACGAGCAGTACTTC.

The chain employs TRBV15 and TRBJ1-1; no reliable D call. This CDR3 has 13 amino acids. Germline V gene lookup returns CDR1 LNHNV and CDR2 YYDKDF (reference sequence). V gave up 5 bases and J gave up 9 bases, with 16 bases separating them. CDR3 protein: CATSLPGGFQAFF. CDR3 bases: TGTGCCACCAGCCTGCCTGGAGGTTTTCAAGCTTTCTTT.